The present T cell receptor (beta chain) was sequenced within a study of response to subunit inactivated influenza vaccine. Trimming took 1 base from V and 4 from J, leaving 2 bases between them. Germline assignment: CDR1 GTSNPN and CDR2 SVGIG (reference sequence). The CDR3 loop spans 11 amino acids. Study conclusions and caveats: That few new T cells are recruited by each seasonal influenza vaccination was the authors' suggestion.

This clonotype was recorded a few times. Antigen: not known. TCRdb itself ran the RT-PCR reads through MiXCR, one entry per CDR3 protein. The sample has roughly 150,000 distinct CDR3 sequences, 9.5% to 13% seen once. The starting material was non-naive T cells sorted from PBMCs, obtained more than 35 days after vaccination. The chain is built from TRBV30 and TRBJ1-3; D call uncertain. This TCR was recovered from a man aged 45-65 years who received an inactivated influenza vaccine. The CDR3 spells CAWSGGNTIYF. The CDR3 DNA reads TGTGCCTGGAGTGGGGGAAACACCATATATTTT.